This T cell receptor beta chain came from a study of blood T cell repertoires in COVID-19. Study-wide context: Whether acute or convalescent, the COVID-19 samples came from the United States, Italy and Spain. Sources were T cells, B-cell-depleted T cells, or PBMCs; the material itself was cDNA or gDNA.

Assay used: immunoSEQ multiplex PCR; TCRdb lists only in-frame clones, some missing. The sample includes 300,000 to 400,000 clones, almost 90% of them seen just once. This clone was seen just once. Germline CDR1 is MDHEN and CDR2 is SYDVKM. The CDR3 has 13 amino acids. Trimming removed 4 bases from V and 1 base from J, with 8 bases in between. The source material was peripheral blood. This rearrangement joins TRBV28 to TRBJ2-7; D is possibly TRBD1 (6 bases). This clonotype was sampled from a young woman with COVID-19, enrolled during active disease. CDR3 in amino acids: CASSWDTSYEQYF. CDR3 bases: TGTGCCAGCAGTTGGGACACTTCCTACGAGCAGTACTTC.